These 8 T cell receptor beta chains were all obtained from the same sample, sequenced in a study of blood T cell repertoires in COVID-19. The data were produced by immunoSEQ multiplex PCR, yet TCRdb's version contains in-frame clones alone and is incomplete. Seen here are about 11,000 clones, roughly 88% observed once, and the top ten hold 3.5% to 6%. The sequenced material came from peripheral blood. Source of these receptors: a human donor in a cohort sampled during active COVID-19.

The genes are TRBV7-2 and TRBJ2-5, with D unclear. Trimming pared 4 bases from V and 4 bases from J, leaving 13 bases between. This CDR3 has 14 amino acids. Germline V gene data show CDR1 as SGHTA and CDR2 as FQGNSA. CDR3 region: CASSSIVEVETQYF. CDR3 coding DNA: TGTGCCAGCAGCTCAATCGTTGAGGTAGAGACCCAGTACTTC.

J is TRBJ2-1 and V is TRBV6-5; TRBD2 aligns across 11 bases. The CDR3 is made up of 15 amino acids. The germline CDR1 and CDR2 sequences are MNHEY and SVGAGI. V dropped 6 bases and J dropped 12; count of bases not matched to a gene: 13. CDR3 residues: CASSSTSGRLKAQFF. Here the CDR3 DNA reads TGTGCCAGCAGCTCAACTAGCGGGAGATTGAAGGCGCAGTTCTTC.

V is TRBV6-4 and J is TRBJ2-7; 11 nucleotides align to TRBD2. V was clipped by 10 bases and J by 4 bases; unmatched bases: 9. Germline lookup yields CDR1 MRHNA and CDR2 SNTAGT. This CDR3 comprises 14 residues. The CDR3 region has the DNA TGTGCCAAAGGGACTAGCGGAAAACCTTACGAGCAGTACTTC. Translating it yields CAKGTSGKPYEQYF.

The chain employs TRBV5-4 and TRBJ2-5; TRBD2 aligns across 7 bases. Germline lookup yields CDR1 SGHNT and CDR2 YYREEE (reference sequence). This CDR3 has 14 amino acids. Trimming cost V 4 bases and J 9 bases; bases outside gene matches: 12. The CDR3, as DNA: TGTGCCAGCAGCGTACTTGAGCGGGGCGCGGCCCAGTACTTC. Encoded protein: CASSVLERGAAQYF.

CDR3 in amino acids: CAWSTGEQFF. As DNA, the CDR3 is TGTGCCTGGAGTACGGGTGAGCAGTTCTTC. The genes are TRBV30 and TRBJ2-1; D not certain. The CDR3 consists of 10 residues. V was clipped by 2 bases and J by 9 bases, with 5 bases between them. Germline loops: CDR1 GTSNPN, CDR2 SVGIG (reference sequence).

The V gene is TRBV7-8, the J gene TRBJ2-1, with a tentative D call TRBD2 (6 bases). Germline V gene sequence: CDR1 SGHVS, CDR2 FQNEAQ. The CDR3 has 14 amino acids. V was pared by 0 bases and J by 8 bases, with 11 bases between. For the CDR3, the DNA is TGTGCCAGCAGCTTAGCGGAGACTAGATATGAGCAGTTCTTC. Residues: CASSLAETRYEQFF. The full variable domain, rest sourced from reference TRBV7-8 and TRBJ2-1, is GAGVSQSPRYKVAKRGQDVALRCDPISGHVSLFWYQQALGQGPEFLTYFQNEAQLDKSGLPSDRFFAERPEGSVSTLKIQRTQQEDSAVYLCASSLAETRYEQFFGPGTRLTVL.

The V call is TRBV9, the J call TRBJ2-7; TRBD2 is a possible D gene (6 bases). The CDR3 totals 14 residues. Germline V gene lookup returns CDR1 SGDLS and CDR2 YYNGEE. Trimming removed 4 bases at V and 2 bases at J, with 13 bases between. The DNA of the CDR3 is TGTGCCAGCAGCCCCTCCACTAGCCCCTACGAGCAGTACTTC. This encodes CASSPSTSPYEQYF.

V usage is TRBV24-1 and J usage is TRBJ2-1; 7 bases match TRBD2. CDR3 length: 13 residues. The V gene end was trimmed by 3 bases and the J gene end by 6 bases; junction bases not matched to a gene: 1. The V gene's germline CDR1 is KGHDR and CDR2 SFDVKD. CDR3 sequence reads: CATSDTSANEQFF. The CDR3 bases are TGTGCCACCAGTGATACTAGCGCCAATGAGCAGTTCTTC.